These T cell receptor beta chains were read from a single sample in a study of blood T cells in healthy people across ages. TCRdb processed the 5' RACE reads anew with MiXCR; each CDR3 protein has one entry. The sample contains about 1.1 million distinct CDR3 sequences, around two fifths of which appear only once. Sequencing was performed on blood. All receptors come from a man aged 18-30 years in good health. Both conserved end residues are part of each CDR3. D genes are given only for firm matches. The size field is filled for only some rows; it gives once, few, many or a size class.

v_gene	abundance	d_gene	j_gene	CDR3nt	CDR3aa
TRBV13	few	.	TRBJ2-4	TGTGCCAGCAGCCCCAGAGGTTTCGACATTCAGTACTTC	CASSPRGFDIQYF
TRBV9	few	.	TRBJ1-2	TGTGCCAGCAGCGTAGGGATAGGGCCGGACTATGGCTACACCTTC	CASSVGIGPDYGYTF
TRBV4-3	many	TRBD1	TRBJ1-2	TGCGCCAGCACCCGGGACAGGCGATCCTATGGCTACACCTTC	CASTRDRRSYGYTF
TRBV29-1	.	.	TRBJ1-2	TGCAGCGTTGCCTTTGGACCCACCTACACCTTC	CSVAFGPTYTF
TRBV20-1	.	TRBD1	TRBJ1-1	TGCAGTGCTCCGGGACAGGGGGAAACTGAAGCTTTCTTT	CSAPGQGETEAFF
TRBV2	once	.	TRBJ2-7	TGTGCCAGCACCGATCTGGGGCAGAAGATACAGTACTTC	CASTDLGQKIQYF
TRBV7-9	once	.	TRBJ1-1	TGTGCCAGCAGCTTTCCTGCCATGGGCCCCAGTTTCGCTGAAGCTTTCTTT	CASSFPAMGPSFAEAFF
TRBV2	.	.	TRBJ2-4	TGTGCCAGCAGTGTCGAGGGACTAGCCAAAAACATTCAGTACTTC	CASSVEGLAKNIQYF
TRBV29-1	many	TRBD1	TRBJ1-2	TGCAGCGTTGACAGGACAGGGAGCGGCTACACCTTC	CSVDRTGSGYTF
TRBV9	.	.	TRBJ2-2	TGTGCCAGCAGCAAGGGGGGGGAGCTGTTTTTT	CASSKGGELFF
TRBV20-1	.	.	TRBJ1-4	TGCAGTGCTAGGGACAACGAAAAACTGTTTTTT	CSARDNEKLFF
TRBV2	few	.	TRBJ2-1	TGTGCCAGCAGAAGAGGGGGAAATGAGCAGTTCTTC	CASRRGGNEQFF
TRBV2	many	.	TRBJ1-6	TGTGCCAGCAGTGACAGGGGAAATTCACCCCTCCACTTT	CASSDRGNSPLHF
TRBV6-2/TRBV6-3	once	TRBD1	TRBJ2-7	TGTGCCAGCAGCCCGGACAGGGGACCTACCGACGAGCAGTACTTC	CASSPDRGPTDEQYF
TRBV4-3	few	.	TRBJ1-2	TGCGCCAGCAGCCAAGATCGGAGTGCTGGCTACACCTTC	CASSQDRSAGYTF
TRBV11-1	.	TRBD1	TRBJ2-2	TGTGCCAGCAGCTTCGGGGCCGGGACAGCGAACACCGGGGAGCTGTTTTTT	CASSFGAGTANTGELFF
TRBV4-1	.	TRBD2	TRBJ2-1	TGCGCCAGCAGCCCAATGACTAGCGACTACAATGAGCAGTTCTTC	CASSPMTSDYNEQFF
TRBV18	.	.	TRBJ1-1	TGTGCCACACGCGGGGAGAACACTGAAGCTTTCTTT	CATRGENTEAFF
TRBV6-2/TRBV6-3	few	.	TRBJ2-3	TGTGCCAGCAGTCCGATACCAGATACGCAGTATTTT	CASSPIPDTQYF
TRBV10-3	few	TRBD2	TRBJ2-4	TGTGCCATCAGTGGCTCTAGCGGGGGCGACATTCAGTACTTC	CAISGSSGGDIQYF
TRBV6-5	.	.	TRBJ2-1	TGTGCCAGCAGTTTCTCGTACAGTACTAGCAATGAGCAGTTCTTC	CASSFSYSTSNEQFF
TRBV18	.	TRBD1	TRBJ1-2	TGTGCCAGCTCACCGTCCACCGGGACAGGGAACTATGGCTACACCTTC	CASSPSTGTGNYGYTF
TRBV7-9	.	.	TRBJ1-4	TGTGCCAGCAGCCTGGATACCAACGGCAAACTGTTTTTT	CASSLDTNGKLFF
TRBV4-1	.	.	TRBJ2-7	TGCGCCAGCAGCCAAGTGGGACGGGACGACGAGCAGTACTTC	CASSQVGRDDEQYF
TRBV3-1	.	.	TRBJ1-6	TGTGCCAGCCCCGGGACCTATAATTCACCCCTCCACTTT	CASPGTYNSPLHF
TRBV4-1	many	TRBD1	TRBJ1-2	TGCGCCAGCAGCCAAGTCACAGGGGGCTCCTATGGCTACACCTTC	CASSQVTGGSYGYTF
TRBV6-6	few	.	TRBJ2-3	TGTGCCAGCAGTTCAGGGTTCGCACGGGGCACAGATACGCAGTATTTT	CASSSGFARGTDTQYF
TRBV3-1	.	.	TRBJ2-3	TGTGCCAGCAGCCAAGATAGTGGGACCCCCACAGATACGCAGTATTTT	CASSQDSGTPTDTQYF
TRBV5-1	.	TRBD1	TRBJ2-7	TGCGCCAGCCAACGGACAGGGACCTACGAGCAGTACTTC	CASQRTGTYEQYF
TRBV4-1	few	.	TRBJ2-7	TGCGCCAGCCAGGGCAGGACCTACGAGCAGTACTTC	CASQGRTYEQYF
TRBV20-1	many	TRBD1	TRBJ1-2	TGCAGTGCGCCACAGGGGGACTATGGCTACACCTTC	CSAPQGDYGYTF
TRBV25-1	few	.	TRBJ2-3	TGTGCCATCCCGAGCGATACGCAGTATTTT	CAIPSDTQYF
TRBV7-9	few	.	TRBJ2-3	TGTGCCAGCAGCCCAACGGGGCAGGGCACAGATACGCAGTATTTT	CASSPTGQGTDTQYF
TRBV4-3	.	.	TRBJ1-2	TGCGCCAGCAGCCAAGCCCTCTCCCCAGGGAAATCTTCGGGCTACACCTTC	CASSQALSPGKSSGYTF
TRBV12-3/TRBV12-4	few	.	TRBJ1-4	TGTGCCAGCAGCCCCTTCACAGGAGGGAGAAACGAAAAACTGTTTTTT	CASSPFTGGRNEKLFF
TRBV6-5	.	.	TRBJ1-2	TGTGCCAGCAGTTACTCGTACCAGGGTCTCTATGGCTACACCTTC	CASSYSYQGLYGYTF
TRBV19	.	TRBD1	TRBJ1-1	TGTGCCAGTAACCGGACAGGGACCTATGAAGCTTTCTTT	CASNRTGTYEAFF
TRBV7-9	.	.	TRBJ2-3	TGTGCCAGCAGGTGGGACGGACACACAGATACGCAGTATTTT	CASRWDGHTDTQYF
TRBV10-2	once	.	TRBJ1-1	TGCGCCAGCAGTAATGGACAGCTGAACACTGAAGCTTTCTTT	CASSNGQLNTEAFF
TRBV4-2	.	TRBD1	TRBJ2-5	TGTGCCAGCAGCCGAGGGACAGGGCAACAAGAGACCCAGTACTTC	CASSRGTGQQETQYF
TRBV20-1	few	.	TRBJ1-2	TGCAGTGCTAGGGGGGGACTGGGGTATGGCTACACCTTC	CSARGGLGYGYTF
TRBV2	.	.	TRBJ1-2	TGTGCCAGCAGTGAAGGACAGAAATCTAACTATGGCTACACCTTC	CASSEGQKSNYGYTF
TRBV9	many	.	TRBJ1-2	TGTGCCAGCAGCGTAGGGACAGCTAACTATGGCTACACCTTC	CASSVGTANYGYTF
TRBV12-3/TRBV12-4	few	.	TRBJ2-7	TGTGCCAGCAGTTCCAATATAGGAGGCGAGCAGTACTTC	CASSSNIGGEQYF
TRBV20-1	once	.	TRBJ1-4	TGCAGTGCCCAAGTTCCAGGGGTTAATGAAAAACTGTTTTTT	CSAQVPGVNEKLFF
TRBV25-1	.	.	TRBJ1-1	TGTGCCAGCAACGCGGGGGATTCGGGCACTGAAGCTTTCTTT	CASNAGDSGTEAFF
TRBV24-1	.	TRBD1	TRBJ2-7	TGTGCCACCAGTGATTCTCTTAGGCAAACCGGACAGGGTTACAATGAGCAGTACTTC	CATSDSLRQTGQGYNEQYF
TRBV20-1	.	.	TRBJ1-1	TGCAGTGCTAGACCGTCACAGGGGAACACTGAAGCTTTCTTT	CSARPSQGNTEAFF
TRBV28	.	.	TRBJ2-3	TGTGCCAGCAGTTTATTGTCGGGTCTCACAGATACGCAGTATTTT	CASSLLSGLTDTQYF
TRBV2	.	.	TRBJ2-3	TGTGCCGCCGGGCGGGATAGCACAGATACGCAGTATTTT	CAAGRDSTDTQYF
TRBV6-5	few	.	TRBJ2-7	TGTGCCAGCAGTTACGAGGATAAGAGTTTTTACGAGCAGTACTTC	CASSYEDKSFYEQYF
TRBV3-1	few	.	TRBJ1-5	TGTGCCAGCAGCCAAGATTTCACAGGGCGGCAGCCCCAGCATTTT	CASSQDFTGRQPQHF
TRBV11-2	few	.	TRBJ1-4	TGTGCCAGCAGCTTAGGCGAGGTGCCCGGGGGCGATGAAAAACTGTTTTTT	CASSLGEVPGGDEKLFF
TRBV20-1	.	TRBD2	TRBJ2-2	TGCAGTGCTAGTAGCGGGAACGTCGCCGGGGAGCTGTTTTTT	CSASSGNVAGELFF